This passage covers 2 T cell receptor beta chains from one sample sequenced in a study of T cell responses to AZD1222 COVID-19 vaccine. Libraries were prepared by immunoSEQ multiplex PCR; TCRdb keeps only in-frame clonotypes and omits some of them. The sample holds more than 130,000 clones, just over 90% seen once. Sequencing was performed on peripheral blood, taken on day 0 of AZD1222 vaccination. Receptors were obtained from an adult in good health.

V and J are TRBV7-8 and TRBJ1-1; no definite D call. This CDR3 contains 16 residues. Germline CDR1 and CDR2: SGHVS and FQNEAQ. V lost 0 bases to trimming and J lost 2 bases, with 13 bases between them. In DNA, the CDR3 is TGTGCCAGCAGCTTAGCCTTGGAAGCTTCTAACACTGAAGCTTTCTTT. It is translated as CASSLALEASNTEAFF. The full variable domain, completed using reference TRBV7-8 and TRBJ1-1, is GAGVSQSPRYKVAKRGQDVALRCDPISGHVSLFWYQQALGQGPEFLTYFQNEAQLDKSGLPSDRFFAERPEGSVSTLKIQRTQQEDSAVYLCASSLALEASNTEAFFGQGTRLTVV.

This clone was observed a few times. The sample holds other DNA sequences that translate to the same CDR3. This rearrangement joins TRBV29-1 to TRBJ2-7, with D maybe TRBD1 (5 bases). The germline V gene has CDR1 SQVTM and CDR2 ANQGSEA. This CDR3 is built from 12 residues. The ends were cut back, 2 bases at V and 3 bases at J, with 8 bases in the middle. The CDR3 spells CSVESRDYEQYF. The DNA for the CDR3 is TGCAGCGTTGAATCCAGGGACTACGAGCAGTACTTC.